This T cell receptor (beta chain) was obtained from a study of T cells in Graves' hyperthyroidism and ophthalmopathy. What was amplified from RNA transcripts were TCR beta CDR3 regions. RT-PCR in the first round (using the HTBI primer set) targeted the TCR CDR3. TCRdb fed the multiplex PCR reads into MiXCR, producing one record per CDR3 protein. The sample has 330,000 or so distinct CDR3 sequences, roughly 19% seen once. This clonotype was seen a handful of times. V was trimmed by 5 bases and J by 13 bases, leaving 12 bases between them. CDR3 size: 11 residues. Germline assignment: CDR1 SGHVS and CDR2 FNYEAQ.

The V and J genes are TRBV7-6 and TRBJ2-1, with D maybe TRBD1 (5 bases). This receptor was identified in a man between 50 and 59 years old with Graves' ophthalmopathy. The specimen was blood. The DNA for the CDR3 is TGTGCCAGCAGCGTAACAGGTGTTCAGTTCTTC. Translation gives CASSVTGVQFF.